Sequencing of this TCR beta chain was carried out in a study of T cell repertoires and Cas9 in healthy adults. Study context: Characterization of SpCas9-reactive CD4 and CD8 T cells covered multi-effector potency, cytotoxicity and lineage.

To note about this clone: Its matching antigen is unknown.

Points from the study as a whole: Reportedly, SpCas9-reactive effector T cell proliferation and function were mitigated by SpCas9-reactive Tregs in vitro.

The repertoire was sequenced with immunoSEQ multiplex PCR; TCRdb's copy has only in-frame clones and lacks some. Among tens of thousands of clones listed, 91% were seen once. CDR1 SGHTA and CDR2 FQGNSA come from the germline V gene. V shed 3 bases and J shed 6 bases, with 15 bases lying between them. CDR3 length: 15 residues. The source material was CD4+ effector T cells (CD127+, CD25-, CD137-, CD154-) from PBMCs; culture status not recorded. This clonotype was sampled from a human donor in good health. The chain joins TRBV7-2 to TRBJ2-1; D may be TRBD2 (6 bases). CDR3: CASSFGERAFNEQFF. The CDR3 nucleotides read TGTGCCAGCAGCTTTGGGGAGCGGGCGTTCAATGAGCAGTTCTTC.